This is a list of T cell receptor beta chains from one sample in a study of CXCR3-negative and CXCR3-positive naive CD8 T cells. No DNA is given; TCRdb re-called the 5' RACE reads and lists each CDR3 protein once. The clone table shows tens of thousands of distinct CDR3 sequences, with the ten largest holding about 9.4%. The sample comprised memory CD8+ T cells from blood. The receptors stem from a human donor in good health. Some clones in this sample may be carry-over from other donors' samples. The CDR3 runs from the conserved cysteine through the conserved F or W. Fields, in order: clone size, J gene, V gene, CDR3 protein. Part of the rows lack a size; the others show once, few, many or a class for expanded clones.

size: -; J: TRBJ1-6; V: TRBV7-9; CDR3: CASSLSGGISPLHF
size: -; J: TRBJ2-7; V: TRBV10-3; CDR3: CAISRTDYEQYF
size: -; J: TRBJ1-3; V: TRBV7-6; CDR3: CASSLGGGAGNTIYF
size: -; J: TRBJ2-7; V: TRBV5-5; CDR3: CASTKPALGGPHSYEQYF
size: -; J: TRBJ2-7; V: TRBV5-1; CDR3: CASSDGTGVTDEQYF
size: -; J: TRBJ2-5; V: TRBV27; CDR3: CASSHGGQETQYF
size: -; J: TRBJ2-7; V: TRBV5-8; CDR3: CATQHREAYEQYF
size: large; J: TRBJ2-5; V: TRBV14; CDR3: CASSQEEGGETQYF
size: -; J: TRBJ2-7; V: TRBV4-3; CDR3: CASSAGRAGYEQYF
size: -; J: TRBJ2-2; V: TRBV28; CDR3: CASSHTSGGATGELFF
size: -; J: TRBJ1-5; V: TRBV27; CDR3: CASSPLTGASNQPQHF
size: -; J: TRBJ2-1; V: TRBV10-3; CDR3: CAIRPPTSVFNEQFF
size: -; J: TRBJ2-1; V: TRBV27; CDR3: CATFMTSGRTYNEQFF
size: -; J: TRBJ2-7; V: TRBV9; CDR3: CASSVGTAEYEQYF
size: -; J: TRBJ1-1; V: TRBV4-3; CDR3: CASSQSGTPSTEAFF
size: -; J: TRBJ2-7; V: TRBV7-2; CDR3: CASSLAAGGREQYF
size: -; J: TRBJ2-7; V: TRBV29-1; CDR3: CSVEGTEPLQPYEQYF
size: -; J: TRBJ1-1; V: TRBV12-3/TRBV12-4; CDR3: CASSLYGVPEAFF
size: -; J: TRBJ2-1; V: TRBV7-6; CDR3: CASSQQGDSYNEQFF
size: -; J: TRBJ2-1; V: TRBV7-6; CDR3: CASSLGLAGGYEQFF
size: -; J: TRBJ2-3; V: TRBV21-1; CDR3: CASSNVDRFTDTQYF
size: -; J: TRBJ2-1; V: TRBV12-3/TRBV12-4; CDR3: CASSTDGPYNEQFF
size: -; J: TRBJ2-5; V: TRBV10-3; CDR3: CAISDYRLAGDPNQETQYF
size: -; J: TRBJ2-1; V: TRBV7-6; CDR3: CASSGGSSYNEQFF
size: -; J: TRBJ1-2; V: TRBV29-1; CDR3: CSVEARESYGYTF
size: -; J: TRBJ1-5; V: TRBV20-1; CDR3: CSASEGGEGNQPQHF
size: -; J: TRBJ2-3; V: TRBV29-1; CDR3: CSAQGGYRTDTQYF
size: -; J: TRBJ1-1; V: TRBV4-1; CDR3: CASSQDPGTGGFTEAFF
size: -; J: TRBJ1-3; V: TRBV29-1; CDR3: CSVAGADDGGNTIYF
size: -; J: TRBJ2-7; V: TRBV29-1; CDR3: CSANIAGGVYEQYF
size: -; J: TRBJ1-1; V: TRBV29-1; CDR3: CSVRAEDTEAFF
size: -; J: TRBJ2-1; V: TRBV20-1; CDR3: CSARDTGDNEQFF
size: -; J: TRBJ1-1; V: TRBV6-2/TRBV6-3; CDR3: CASSYRDNTEAFF
size: -; J: TRBJ2-7; V: TRBV6-2/TRBV6-3; CDR3: CASSSDGTGPYEQYF